Listed here are 32 T cell receptor beta chains from one sample, sequenced in a study of CD8 T cells in Susac syndrome. Reverse transcription used 0.5 to 1 ug RNA and random hexamers. One entry per CDR3 protein, called by TCRdb with MiXCR from the immunoSEQ multiplex PCR reads. The table lists fewer than 350,000 distinct CDR3 sequences, about 90% of them singletons. The specimen was CD4+ T cells from PBMCs. The receptors originated from a human donor with multiple sclerosis.

Only one count was recorded for this clonotype. The chain joins TRBV6-6 to TRBJ2-7; D unclear. This CDR3 is 11 amino acids long. Trimming removed 2 bases at V and 10 bases at J, with 9 bases between. Germline CDR1 is MNHNY and CDR2 is SVGAGI (reference sequence). The DNA for the CDR3 is TGTGCCAGCAGTTACCGGGCCGAACAGTACTTC. It translates to CASSYRAEQYF.

V and J are TRBV7-9 and TRBJ1-4; D gene uncertain. Germline CDR1 reads SEHNR; CDR2 reads FQNEAQ (reference sequence). The CDR3 runs to 12 residues. The V end lost 6 bases, the J end lost 7 bases, and 9 bases lay between the germline ends. The CDR3 DNA follows: TGTGCCAGCAGGTCGTTAGGTGAAAAACTGTTTTTT. Encoded protein: CASRSLGEKLFF.

CDR3 sequence: CSARAGETQYF. The CDR3 DNA is TGCAGTGCTCGGGCGGGGGAGACCCAGTACTTC. The genes are TRBV20-1 and TRBJ2-5; tentative D call: TRBD2 (6 bases). The CDR3 consists of 11 residues. CDR1 and CDR2 from the germline V gene are DFQATT and SNEGSKA (reference sequence). The V end was cut by 5 bases, the J end by 5 bases, with 9 bases between.

The chain links TRBV7-2 to TRBJ1-1, with a weak D call TRBD1 (5 bases). Trimming removed 3 bases from V and 4 bases from J, with 15 bases in between. Germline loops: CDR1 SGHTA, CDR2 FQGNSA. The CDR3 is 15 amino acids. This CDR3 is CASSFSSGVVTEAFF. CDR3 nucleotide sequence: TGTGCCAGCAGCTTTTCCTCGGGGGTTGTCACTGAAGCTTTCTTT.

This clonotype showed up just a few times. The genes are TRBV7-9 and TRBJ2-7, with TRBD1 matching 7 bases. This CDR3 has 12 residues. V gave up 8 bases and J gave up 4 bases; unmatched junction bases: 5. Germline-derived CDR1 and CDR2 are SEHNR and FQNEAQ (reference sequence). The CDR3 reads CASSPTGYEQYF. The CDR3 DNA reads TGTGCCAGCTCACCGACAGGGTACGAGCAGTACTTC.

CDR3 sequence reads: CASSLDGTGGSPLHF. The CDR3 region has the DNA TGTGCCAGCAGCCTAGACGGGACAGGCGGATCACCCCTCCACTTT. J is TRBJ1-6 and V is TRBV7-3; TRBD1 agrees at 8 bases. Germline V gene data show CDR1 as SGHTA and CDR2 as FQGTGA. The CDR3 is 15 residues long. J gave up 10 bases and V 5 bases, and 10 bases lay outside the gene matches.

The V gene is TRBV20-1, the J gene TRBJ1-2; D is uncertain. This CDR3 is 14 amino acids long. The V end was cut by 8 bases, the J end by 6 bases, with 22 bases between. Looked up from germline, CDR1 is DFQATT and CDR2 is SNEGSKA (reference sequence). CDR3 protein: CSPRPPTIGDGYTF. In DNA form, the CDR3 reads TGCAGTCCGCGGCCCCCCACTATCGGAGATGGCTACACCTTC.

The genes are TRBV10-2 and TRBJ1-3; the D gene is possibly TRBD1 (5 bases). The CDR3 totals 17 residues. Trimming removed 6 bases at V and 1 base at J, with 19 bases between. Per the germline V gene, CDR1 is WSHSY and CDR2 is SAAADI. The CDR3: CASRDTDFGGSGNTIYF. The CDR3, as DNA: TGCGCCAGCAGGGACACGGACTTCGGGGGATCTGGAAACACCATATATTTT.

This clonotype was picked up one time. This rearrangement joins TRBV19 to TRBJ2-5, with D possibly TRBD1 on 7 matching bases. The CDR3 has 14 amino acids. The V gene's germline CDR1 is LNHDA and CDR2 SQIVND (reference sequence). Trimming cost V 5 bases and J 5 bases, with 15 bases left between them. CDR3 protein: CASSWGAQGETQYF. Written as DNA, the CDR3 is TGTGCCAGTAGTTGGGGGGCACAGGGGGAGACCCAGTACTTC.

This rearrangement joins TRBV3-1 to TRBJ1-6, with a possible D match to TRBD1 (6 bases). Trimming took 0 bases from V and 8 from J, leaving 20 bases between them. The V gene's germline CDR1 is LGHDT and CDR2 YNNKEL (reference sequence). CDR3 length equals 18 residues. The chain's CDR3 is CASSQEGNGGGSDSPLHF. CDR3 bases: TGTGCCAGCAGCCAAGAAGGAAACGGGGGCGGATCGGATTCACCCCTCCACTTT.

The chain has TRBV20-1 and TRBJ2-3; D unclear. V was shortened by 3 bases and J by 2 bases, with 9 bases between the two germline ends. This CDR3 region has 13 residues. CDR1 and CDR2 from the germline V gene are DFQATT and SNEGSKA (reference sequence). The CDR3 DNA sequence: TGCAGTGCTAGGTCTGGCCCCACAGATACGCAGTATTTT. As protein: CSARSGPTDTQYF.

The chain uses TRBV7-2 and TRBJ2-7; 11 nucleotides agree with TRBD2. This CDR3 has 19 residues. Germline V CDR1 and CDR2: SGHTA, FQGNSA. V trimming: 5 bases; J trimming: 2 bases; junction bases outside the gene matches: 17. The CDR3, as DNA: TGTGCCAGCAGCCCCCCCTTTGGGACTAGCGGTCCAACAGCCTACGAGCAGTACTTC. It translates to CASSPPFGTSGPTAYEQYF.

This clonotype was detected only once. The chain is built from TRBV18 and TRBJ1-5, with D possibly matching TRBD1 (5 bases). Germline values: CDR1 KGHSH, CDR2 LQKENI. Trimming took off 3 bases at V and 6 bases at J, with 9 bases between the two ends. This CDR3 is 13 amino acids long. CDR3 amino acids: CASSPSGSQPQHF. The CDR3, as DNA: TGTGCCAGCTCACCGTCAGGGTCTCAGCCCCAGCATTTT.

This clonotype has a handful of counts. The CDR3 is CASSRDRYTEAFF. CDR3 nucleotide sequence: TGTGCCAGCAGCCGGGACAGATACACTGAAGCTTTCTTT. The rearrangement links TRBV12-3 or TRBV12-4 to TRBJ1-1, with 7 bases aligning to TRBD1. With V trimmed by 6 bases and J by 3 bases, 4 bases remained unmatched. The CDR3 consists of 13 residues.

V gene TRBV7-8 combines with J gene TRBJ2-1; D remains unclear. The germline CDR1 and CDR2 sequences are SGHVS and FQNEAQ. V was trimmed by 3 bases and J by 5 bases, leaving 11 bases between them. This CDR3 is 14 amino acids long. The chain's CDR3 is CASSLSSGHNEQFF. In DNA, the CDR3 is TGTGCCAGCAGCTTGAGTTCCGGGCACAATGAGCAGTTCTTC.

CDR3 loop: CASSDTTGAREYNEQFF. CDR3 in DNA: TGTGCCAGCAGTGATACCACAGGGGCACGGGAATACAATGAGCAGTTCTTC. This chain joins TRBV25-1 and TRBJ2-1, with 7 positions matching TRBD1. Germline trimming cut 3 bases from V and 4 bases from J; bases unmatched to any gene: 12. Germline loops: CDR1 MGHDK, CDR2 SYGVNS. The CDR3 length is 17 residues.

J is TRBJ2-3 and V is TRBV5-1, with 9 bases aligning to TRBD1. Germline CDR1 SGHRS, CDR2 YFSETQ. V lost 3 bases, J lost 1 base, and 6 bases stayed unmatched. The CDR3 length is 16 residues. The CDR3 sequence is CASSYQRDRGTDTQYF. The CDR3 DNA sequence: TGCGCCAGCAGCTACCAGCGGGACAGGGGCACAGATACGCAGTATTTT.

This clonotype appeared a single time. The gene calls are TRBV20-1 and TRBJ1-1, with 7 nucleotides matching TRBD1. V trimming: 2 bases; J trimming: 10 bases; junction bases outside the gene matches: 7. The length of the CDR3 is 12 residues. The germline V gene encodes CDR1 DFQATT and CDR2 SNEGSKA (reference sequence). CDR3 sequence: CSARHRGHVAFF. In DNA, the CDR3 is TGCAGTGCTAGACACAGGGGTCACGTAGCTTTCTTT.

The rearrangement links TRBV7-2 to TRBJ1-2; the D gene is possibly TRBD1 (5 bases). The CDR3 contains 14 residues. Germline V gives CDR1 SGHTA, CDR2 FQGNSA. The V gene lost 10 bases and the J gene lost 3 bases, with 18 bases spanning the gap. CDR3 residues: CANDDTGTDYGYTF. The CDR3 region has the DNA TGTGCCAACGACGATACAGGAACGGACTATGGCTACACCTTC.

The count of this clonotype is one. This rearrangement joins TRBV18 to TRBJ1-1; D is undetermined. V lost 3 bases, J lost 7 bases, and 18 bases lay in between. The CDR3 is 15 amino acids. Germline V gene sequence: CDR1 KGHSH, CDR2 LQKENI. In nucleotides, the CDR3 is TGTGCCAGCTCACCCCGTATGAATAGGGTCGATGAAGCTTTCTTT. Residues: CASSPRMNRVDEAFF.

This clonotype was found once. The genes are TRBV5-1 and TRBJ2-1; no reliable D call. Between the trimmed V and J ends, which lost 1 base and 4 bases, there was a span of 21 bases. This CDR3 has 18 residues. Per the germline V gene, CDR1 is SGHRS and CDR2 is YFSETQ. The CDR3 coding sequence is TGCGCCAGCAGCTTGAACCAGAGAAATACCCCCTCATACAATGAGCAGTTCTTC. Its protein product is CASSLNQRNTPSYNEQFF.

The chain is built from TRBV29-1 and TRBJ2-7; D ambiguous. The germline gives CDR1 SQVTM, CDR2 ANQGSEA. The CDR3 length is 11 residues. V was pared by 5 bases and J by 6 bases, with 11 bases between. CDR3 region: CSVYGYGEQYF. CDR3 DNA: TGCAGCGTTTACGGTTACGGCGAGCAGTACTTC.

The chain combines TRBV7-6 with TRBJ2-5, with D perhaps given as TRBD1 or TRBD2 (6 bases each). This CDR3 contains 16 residues. CDR1 and CDR2 (germline): SGHVS, FNYEAQ. V dropped 5 bases and J dropped 4 bases, with 20 bases sitting between them. CDR3 sequence reads: CASSPSRGRGLETQYF. The CDR3 DNA is TGTGCCAGCAGCCCCTCCCGCGGACGGGGGCTAGAGACCCAGTACTTC.

As regards this clonotype: The junction departs from germline at one end; a sequencing error may be responsible. The chain joins TRBV7-7 to TRBJ2-1; D possibly corresponds to TRBD2 (5 bases). The V gene's germline CDR1 is SSHAT and CDR2 FNYEAQ (reference sequence). The CDR3 has 15 amino acids. The CDR3 loop is CASSLGTRADNEQFF. CDR3 in DNA: TGTGCTAGCAGCTTAGGTACTAGGGCCGACAATGAGCAGTTCTTC.

CDR3 loop: CSAREGAANYGYTF. DNA for the CDR3: TGCAGTGCTAGGGAGGGGGCAGCCAACTATGGCTACACCTTC. The rearrangement uses TRBV20-1 and TRBJ1-2; TRBD1 aligns across 7 bases. The CDR3 contains 14 residues. The germline V gene encodes CDR1 DFQATT and CDR2 SNEGSKA (reference sequence). V dropped 3 bases and J dropped 2; count of bases not matched to a gene: 6.

This chain connects TRBV29-1 to TRBJ1-2; possible D gene TRBD1, 5 bases. Germline assignment: CDR1 SQVTM and CDR2 ANQGSEA. Deletions cut 2 bases from V and 13 bases from J, with 14 bases between. CDR3 length: 11 amino acids. The CDR3 sequence: CSVELWPGLTF. In DNA, the CDR3 is TGCAGCGTTGAATTGTGGCCGGGACTCACCTTC.

This rearrangement joins TRBV5-1 to TRBJ2-6; maybe TRBD2 (5 bases). Germline V gene lookup returns CDR1 SGHRS and CDR2 YFSETQ. V was shortened by 3 bases and J by 0 bases, with 10 bases between the two germline ends. The CDR3 is 16 amino acids. The CDR3 nucleotides are TGCGCCAGCAGCTGGACTCCAGACTCTGGGGCCAACGTCCTGACTTTC. It specifies CASSWTPDSGANVLTF.

CDR3 sequence (DNA): TGTGCCATCCCTCCGGCGTACGGGGGACTCATGGTGGGAGATGGCTACACCTTC. Translating it yields CAIPPAYGGLMVGDGYTF. The J gene is TRBJ1-2, the V gene TRBV7-9; possible D gene TRBD1, 5 bases. Trimming removed 10 bases at V and 6 bases at J, with 33 bases between. CDR1 and CDR2 from the germline V gene are SEHNR and FQNEAQ (reference sequence). The CDR3 spans 18 residues.

The chain employs TRBV12-5 and TRBJ2-5; D is ambiguous. The V end lost 0 bases, the J end lost 0 bases, and 5 bases lay between the germline ends. Germline lookup yields CDR1 LGHNT and CDR2 FRNRAP. The length of the CDR3 is 14 residues. The CDR3 loop is CASGLVSYQETQYF. CDR3 sequence (DNA): TGTGCTAGTGGTTTGGTCTCGTACCAAGAGACCCAGTACTTC.

The sample holds one count of this clonotype. V and J are TRBV24-1 and TRBJ1-1; 7 bases match TRBD1. The CDR3 has 13 residues. V lost 7 bases and J lost 3; bases outside the gene matches: 4. Germline loops: CDR1 KGHDR, CDR2 SFDVKD. CDR3: CATRKGADTEAFF. In DNA, the CDR3 is TGTGCCACCAGGAAGGGGGCCGACACTGAAGCTTTCTTT.

V and J are TRBV18 and TRBJ2-3; TRBD2 is a possible D gene (6 bases). Germline CDR1 KGHSH, CDR2 LQKENI. Trimming removed 3 bases at V and 4 bases at J, with 23 bases between. There are 18 residues in the CDR3. The CDR3 coding sequence is TGTGCCAGCTCACCGCTCCGGAGTAGCGGCCGCACATCAGATACGCAGTATTTT. This translates into CASSPLRSSGRTSDTQYF. Full variable domain (outside the CDR3, taken from reference TRBV18 and TRBJ2-3): NAGVMQNPRHLVRRRGQEARLRCSPMKGHSHVYWYRQLPEEGLKFMVYLQKENIIDESGMPKERFSAEFPKEGPSILRIQQVVRGDSAAYFCASSPLRSSGRTSDTQYFGPGTRLTVL.

The chain joins TRBV18 to TRBJ1-1, with D possibly being TRBD1 (5 bases). The CDR3 is 15 residues long. Germline V gives CDR1 KGHSH, CDR2 LQKENI. V was shortened by 0 bases and J by 6 bases, with 14 bases between the two germline ends. CDR3 sequence: CASSPPGGRDAEAFF. The CDR3 DNA reads as TGTGCCAGCTCACCACCGGGGGGTAGGGATGCTGAAGCTTTCTTT.